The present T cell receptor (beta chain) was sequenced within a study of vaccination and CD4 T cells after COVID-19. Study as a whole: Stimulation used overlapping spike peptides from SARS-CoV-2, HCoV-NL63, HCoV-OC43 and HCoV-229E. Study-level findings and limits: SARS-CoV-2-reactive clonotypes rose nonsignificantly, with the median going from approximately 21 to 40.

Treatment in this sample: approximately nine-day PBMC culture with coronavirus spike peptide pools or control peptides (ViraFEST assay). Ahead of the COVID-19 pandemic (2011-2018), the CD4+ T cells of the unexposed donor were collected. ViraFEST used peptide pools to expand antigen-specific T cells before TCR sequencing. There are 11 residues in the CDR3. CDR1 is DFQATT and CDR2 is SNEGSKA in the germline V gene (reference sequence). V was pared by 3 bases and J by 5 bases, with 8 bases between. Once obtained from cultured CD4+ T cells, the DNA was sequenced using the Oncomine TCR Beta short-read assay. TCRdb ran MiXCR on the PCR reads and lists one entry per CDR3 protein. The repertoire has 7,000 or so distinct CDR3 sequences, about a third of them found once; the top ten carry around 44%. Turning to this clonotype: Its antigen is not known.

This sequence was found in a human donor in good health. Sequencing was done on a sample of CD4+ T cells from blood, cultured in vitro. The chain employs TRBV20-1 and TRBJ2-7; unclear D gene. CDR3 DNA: TGCAGTGCTAGTAGGGTACACGAGCAGTACTTC. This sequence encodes CSASRVHEQYF.